This passage covers 9 T cell receptor beta chains from one sample sequenced in a study of blood T cell repertoires in COVID-19 (dated by TCRdb to 2018 to 2020). Libraries were prepared through the immunoSEQ multiplex PCR assay. This is the immuneACCESS table as TCRdb keeps it, with only in-frame sequences that have V and J called. A part of the clones is gone; compared with another copy, unresolved V genes explain less than half, and the rest is unexplained. The sample yields about 70,000 clones; around 90% were counted once. The ten largest clones capture approximately 29% of the sample. Sequencing used peripheral blood. These TCRs come from a woman older than 75 with active or convalescent COVID-19.

The V and J genes are TRBV3-1 (or the pseudogene TRBV3-2) and TRBJ1-3; the D gene is possibly TRBD1 (5 bases). Trimming pared 4 bases from V and 0 bases from J, leaving 13 bases between. CDR3 length: 16 residues. Germline-derived CDR1 and CDR2 are LGHDT and YNNKEL (reference sequence). CDR3 loop: CASSPRGLRSGNTIYF. The DNA of the CDR3 is TGTGCCAGCAGCCCCCGGGGACTGCGCTCTGGAAACACCATATATTTT.

The rearrangement links TRBV27 to TRBJ1-6; 7 bases match TRBD1. The germline V gene encodes CDR1 MNHEY and CDR2 SMNVEV (reference sequence). The CDR3 is 16 residues long. V lost 3 bases, J lost 6 bases, and 8 bases stayed unmatched. CDR3 nucleotide sequence: TGTGCCAGCAGTTTCTACACAGGGGCCGGTAATTCACCCCTCCACTTT. Translated: CASSFYTGAGNSPLHF.

The V call is TRBV19, the J call TRBJ1-4; D not certain. Per the germline V gene, CDR1 is LNHDA and CDR2 is SQIVND (reference sequence). The CDR3 spans 16 residues. V was trimmed by 1 base and J by 3 bases, leaving 12 bases between them. The CDR3 region has the DNA TGTGCCAGTAGTATAGGTTTTGGAGGGTCTAATGAAAAACTGTTTTTT. Its translation is CASSIGFGGSNEKLFF.

The chain combines TRBV9 with TRBJ2-5; D unclear. Between the trimmed V and J ends, which lost 4 bases and 3 bases, there was a span of 7 bases. There are 12 residues in the CDR3. Germline-derived CDR1 and CDR2 are SGDLS and YYNGEE. The CDR3 protein is CASSPREETQYF. CDR3 nucleotide sequence: TGTGCCAGCAGCCCCCGGGAAGAGACCCAGTACTTC.

This chain joins TRBV2 and TRBJ1-6, with D maybe TRBD1 (5 bases). CDR1 and CDR2 (germline): SNHLY, FYNNEI. There are 17 residues in the CDR3. The V end lost 3 bases, the J end lost 6 bases, and 18 bases lay between the germline ends. The CDR3 bases are TGTGCCAGCAGTGATTTTGGGGCAGGGATGGTTAATTCACCCCTCCACTTT. Its translation is CASSDFGAGMVNSPLHF.

V and J are TRBV5-1 and TRBJ1-1; TRBD1 might be the D (5 bases). V was clipped by 0 bases and J by 2 bases, with 11 bases between them. Germline V gene data show CDR1 as SGHRS and CDR2 as YFSETQ. This CDR3 has 15 residues. This CDR3 reads CASSLGAGLNTEAFF. DNA for the CDR3: TGCGCCAGCAGCTTGGGGGCAGGGTTAAACACTGAAGCTTTCTTT. The full variable domain, completed using reference TRBV5-1 and TRBJ1-1, is KAGVTQTPRYLIKTRGQQVTLSCSPISGHRSVSWYQQTPGQGLQFLFEYFSETQRNKGNFPGRFSGRQFSNSRSEMNVSTLELGDSALYLCASSLGAGLNTEAFFGQGTRLTVV.

CDR3: CASSLGTGGSDGYTF. CDR3 DNA: TGTGCCAGCAGCTTAGGGACAGGGGGGAGTGATGGCTACACCTTC. The chain carries TRBV7-2 and TRBJ1-2; 10 bases fit TRBD1. CDR1 is SGHTA, CDR2 FQGNSA, per germline. CDR3 size: 15 residues. V trimming: 1 base; J trimming: 6 bases; junction bases outside the gene matches: 5.

The V and J genes are TRBV3-1 (or the pseudogene TRBV3-2) and TRBJ2-3; TRBD2 might be the D (6 bases). This CDR3 has 16 residues. Germline V gene lookup returns CDR1 LGHDT and CDR2 YNNKEL (reference sequence). Trimming removed 4 bases at V and 1 base at J, with 15 bases between. CDR3 in amino acids: CASSLSLAWGTDTQYF. CDR3 DNA sequence: TGTGCCAGCAGCCTGTCACTAGCTTGGGGCACAGATACGCAGTATTTT.

This sequence joins TRBV4-1 and TRBJ2-7; TRBD1 matches 9 bases. CDR3 size: 17 residues. The V gene end was trimmed by 1 base and the J gene end by 2 bases; junction bases not matched to a gene: 9. Germline-derived CDR1 and CDR2 are MGHRA and YSYEKL. Here the CDR3 DNA reads TGCGCCAGCAGCCAAGGGGAACCCGGGACAGGGCCCTACGAGCAGTACTTC. It specifies CASSQGEPGTGPYEQYF.